The 13 T cell receptor beta chains listed next were all sequenced from one sample in a study of T cell repertoires in cytomegalovirus infection. The antigens for these receptors are not known. MiXCR, applied by TCRdb to the reads, yields one record per CDR3 protein. Altogether hundreds of thousands of distinct CDR3 sequences are present, roughly 33% being singletons, with the ten largest covering roughly 12%. Sequencing used cultured CD8+ T cells from PBMCs, obtained from culture after CMV antigen stimulation. The origin of the receptors is a human donor in good health (CMV status not recorded). Some clones in this sample may be carry-over from other donors' samples.

This clonotype turned up a few times. V gene TRBV7-8 combines with J gene TRBJ1-1, with 9 bases identical to TRBD1. This CDR3 region has 16 residues. Looked up from germline, CDR1 is SGHVS and CDR2 is FQNEAQ. V shed 4 bases and J 0 bases; nucleotides not matched to a gene: 6. The CDR3 DNA follows: TGTGCCAGCAGCTGGGGACAGGGCGCTCTGAACACTGAAGCTTTCTTT. Amino acids: CASSWGQGALNTEAFF.

The sample holds one count of this clonotype. This chain uses TRBV14 with TRBJ2-7, with TRBD1 matching over 11 bases. The CDR3 loop spans 20 amino acids. The V and J ends lost 2 bases and 3 bases, in that order; junction bases with no gene match: 18. Germline CDR1 and CDR2: SGHDN and FVKESK. Here the CDR3 DNA reads TGTGCCAGCAGCCAATTCCCGGGACAGGGGGACTCCCAAACCCACTACGAGCAGTACTTC. Translated, it gives CASSQFPGQGDSQTHYEQYF.

About this clonotype: A far larger clone differs by one base, so this is likely a read error. The chain employs TRBV12-3 or TRBV12-4 and TRBJ1-1, with a weak D call TRBD1 (5 bases). Trimming pared 10 bases from V and 1 base from J, leaving 13 bases between. There are 13 residues in the CDR3. DNA of the CDR3: TGTGCCAACAGCCTGACAGAGAACACTGAAGCTTTCTTT. It translates to CANSLTENTEAFF.

V and J are TRBV5-1 and TRBJ2-7; D is possibly TRBD1 (6 bases). Looked up from germline, CDR1 is SGHRS and CDR2 is YFSETQ. The ends were cut back, 0 bases at V and 7 bases at J, with 14 bases in the middle. The CDR3 is 14 amino acids. In DNA, the CDR3 is TGCGCCAGCAGCTTGGAGAGGAACAGGGTAGAGCAGTACTTC. This gives the protein CASSLERNRVEQYF.

V gene TRBV28 combines with J gene TRBJ1-3; D is unresolved. In germline, CDR1 is MDHEN, CDR2 SYDVKM. V was clipped by 3 bases and J by 1 base, with 7 bases between them. This CDR3 region has 14 residues. For the CDR3, the DNA is TGTGCCAGCAGTTTTTTACAATCTGGAAACACCATATATTTT. It is translated as CASSFLQSGNTIYF.

V and J are TRBV14 and TRBJ2-4, with D tentatively TRBD2 (5 bases). The CDR3 sequence is 13 residues long. V lost 1 base, J lost 11 bases, and 12 bases lay in between. Looked up from germline, CDR1 is SGHDN and CDR2 is FVKESK. The CDR3 is CASSQGAPEVQYF. Written as DNA, the CDR3 is TGTGCCAGCAGCCAAGGGGCTCCGGAGGTTCAGTACTTC.

There are a few counts of this clonotype. The CDR3 coding sequence is TGTGCCAGCAGCTACACAGGGATGGGGTACGAGCAGTACTTC. This translates into CASSYTGMGYEQYF. The chain carries TRBV7-2 and TRBJ2-7; D perhaps matches TRBD1 (6 bases). Germline V CDR1 and CDR2: SGHTA, FQGNSA. The CDR3 sequence is 14 residues long. Trimming pared 4 bases from V and 4 bases from J, leaving 14 bases between.

The V call is TRBV6-1, the J call TRBJ2-7, with D possibly matching TRBD2 (6 bases). The CDR3 is 14 residues long. Germline CDR1 and CDR2: MNHNS and SASEGT. V was pared by 1 base and J by 0 bases, with 7 bases between. The CDR3 bases are TGTGCCAGCAGTGAAGTGGGGGGCTCCTACGAGCAGTACGTC. It specifies CASSEVGGSYEQYV.

This clonotype occurred a few times. V gene TRBV12-3 or TRBV12-4 combines with J gene TRBJ2-2; D ambiguous. Trimming shortened V by 2 bases and J by 8 bases, and 12 bases separated the two germline ends. The CDR3 runs 14 residues. The CDR3 DNA reads as TGTGCCAGCAGTTTAATCCAGGATGCGGGGGAGCTGTTTTTT. It encodes CASSLIQDAGELFF.

This clonotype was counted at least ten times. This chain joins TRBV7-6 and TRBJ2-1; a possible D gene is TRBD2 (5 bases). Trimming cost V 1 base and J 1 base, with 8 bases left between them. Germline CDR1 SGHVS, CDR2 FNYEAQ. This CDR3 spans 15 amino acids. CDR3 sequence: CASSLVGGSYNEQFF. The DNA of the CDR3 is TGTGCCAGCAGCTTAGTCGGAGGTTCCTACAATGAGCAGTTCTTC.

This clonotype was counted only a few times. The chain couples TRBV4-1 to TRBJ2-6, with 9 bases that match TRBD1. CDR3 length equals 16 residues. V trimming: 4 bases; J trimming: 0 bases; junction bases outside the gene matches: 1. Germline lookup yields CDR1 MGHRA and CDR2 YSYEKL. The CDR3 region has the DNA TGCGCCAGCAGCCTGACAGGGGGCTCTGGGGCCAACGTCCTGACTTTC. Protein product: CASSLTGGSGANVLTF.

Details on this clonotype: Since a much larger clone is just one base distant, this may be a read error. The CDR3 end shows no conserved phenylalanine or tryptophan, and so a read error is likely. The chain recombines TRBV6-6 with TRBJ2-1; 8 bases are shared with TRBD2. The CDR3 contains 15 residues. Per germline, CDR1 MNHNY and CDR2 SVGAGI (reference sequence). After removal of 6 bases from V and 4 bases from J, the junction contained 8 bases not matched to a gene. CDR3 bases: TGTGCCAGCAGCCCCGGGGGGGCCGGTTACAATGAGCAGTTCTAC. It specifies CASSPGGAGYNEQFY.

This clonotype was detected once. The chain joins TRBV6-5 to TRBJ1-4; no clear D. V was clipped by 4 bases and J by 5 bases, with 14 bases between them. Germline-derived CDR1 and CDR2 are MNHEY and SVGAGI. The CDR3 length is 15 residues. The CDR3 sequence: CASSSSGQKNEKLFF. CDR3 nucleotide sequence: TGTGCCAGCAGTTCCTCCGGTCAGAAAAATGAAAAACTGTTTTTT.